What follows are 10 T cell receptor beta chains derived from one specimen sequenced in a study of T cells in Graves' hyperthyroidism and ophthalmopathy. Amplified TCR beta CDR3 regions came from RNA transcripts. Initially, a first-round RT-PCR of the TCR CDR3 employed the HTBI primer set. MiXCR, run by TCRdb on the multiplex PCR reads, gives a single entry per CDR3 protein. Of about 200,000 distinct CDR3 sequences listed, roughly 17% were seen once; the top ten hold about half. Sequenced sample: blood. Receptor source: a woman between 50 and 59 years old with Graves' hyperthyroidism.

In this sample, this clonotype turned up many times. V usage is TRBV2 and J usage is TRBJ2-1; D not certain. Germline V gene sequence: CDR1 SNHLY, CDR2 FYNNEI. V lost 7 bases and J 5 bases, leaving 9 bases between the germline ends. CDR3 length equals 12 residues. This CDR3 is CASTQSDNEQFF. In DNA, the CDR3 is TGTGCCAGCACCCAGTCCGACAATGAGCAGTTCTTC.

This clonotype was detected many times. This chain joins TRBV5-1 and TRBJ2-7; no definite D call. The CDR3 contains 15 residues. Trimming shortened V by 0 bases and J by 0 bases, and 10 bases separated the two germline ends. Germline values: CDR1 SGHRS, CDR2 YFSETQ. The CDR3 DNA sequence: TGCGCCAGCAGCTTGGAAGCCAACCCCTCCTACGAGCAGTACTTC. As protein: CASSLEANPSYEQYF. Based on the CDR3 plus reference TRBV5-1 and TRBJ2-7, the full variable domain is KAGVTQTPRYLIKTRGQQVTLSCSPISGHRSVSWYQQTPGQGLQFLFEYFSETQRNKGNFPGRFSGRQFSNSRSEMNVSTLELGDSALYLCASSLEANPSYEQYFGPGTRLTVT.

This clonotype came up many times. The J gene is TRBJ1-4, the V gene TRBV20-1; a possible D gene is TRBD1 (5 bases). V was clipped by 1 base and J by 7 bases, with 13 bases between them. The CDR3 contains 14 residues. The V gene's germline CDR1 is DFQATT and CDR2 SNEGSKA (reference sequence). The CDR3: CSARAGGKSEKLFF. In DNA form, the CDR3 reads TGCAGTGCTAGAGCCGGGGGAAAGTCTGAAAAACTGTTTTTT.

This clonotype was seen repeatedly, ten times or more. The chain carries TRBV11-3 and TRBJ1-1; D ambiguous. The CDR3 is made up of 15 amino acids. Germline loops: CDR1 SGHNT, CDR2 YENEEA. V dropped 6 bases and J dropped 4 bases, with 18 bases sitting between them. In nucleotides, the CDR3 is TGTGCCAGCAGTCTCCGGGCTCCCAAGGTCACTGAAGCTTTCTTT. It yields the protein CASSLRAPKVTEAFF.

This clonotype was seen repeatedly, ten times or more. This chain connects TRBV7-8 to TRBJ1-2; TRBD1 is a possible D gene (6 bases). V was clipped by 6 bases and J by 0 bases, with 17 bases between them. Germline CDR1 and CDR2: SGHVS and FQNEAQ. CDR3 length: 16 residues. For the CDR3, the DNA is TGTGCCAGCAGTTACACAGGGAGTGGGCCTAACTATGGCTACACCTTC. Translated, it gives CASSYTGSGPNYGYTF.

With respect to this clonotype: A single base separates this from a much larger clone, so it may be a read error. The chain employs TRBV11-2 and TRBJ2-7; D possibly corresponds to TRBD1 (5 bases). The CDR3 spans 14 residues. Between the trimmed V and J ends, which lost 2 bases and 8 bases, there was a span of 16 bases. In germline, CDR1 is SGHAT, CDR2 FQNNGV. As DNA, the CDR3 is TGTGCCAGCAGCTTAATGCTAGTGTCGGACAAGCAGTACTTC. Translating gives CASSLMLVSDKQYF.

There are many counts of this clonotype. The genes are TRBV11-2 and TRBJ2-5, with 11 bases matching TRBD1. V dropped 0 bases and J dropped 3; count of bases not matched to a gene: 6. Germline CDR1 is SGHAT and CDR2 is FQNNGV. The CDR3 has 17 amino acids. CDR3 protein: CASSLDGRDRGEETQYF. The CDR3 DNA is TGTGCCAGCAGCTTAGATGGGAGGGACAGGGGGGAAGAGACCCAGTACTTC.

The chain has TRBV6-1 and TRBJ1-4; maybe TRBD1 (5 bases). The CDR3 spans 14 residues. The germline V gene has CDR1 MNHNS and CDR2 SASEGT. Trimming stripped 8 bases from V and 7 bases from J, with 17 bases between. The CDR3 protein is CASQPGRLVEKLFF. The CDR3 nucleotides read TGTGCCAGCCAACCGGGACGCCTGGTTGAAAAACTGTTTTTT.

This clonotype was detected only a few times. J is TRBJ2-3 and V is TRBV19, with D unclear. Germline V gene sequence: CDR1 LNHDA, CDR2 SQIVND (reference sequence). The CDR3 is 12 amino acids. V was pared by 3 bases and J by 6 bases, with 7 bases between. The CDR3: CASSIQADTQYF. The CDR3 nucleotides read TGTGCCAGTAGTATCCAAGCGGATACGCAGTATTTT.

This clonotype was detected many times. The rearrangement links TRBV3-1 to TRBJ1-5; D is unclear. V was pared by 3 bases and J by 0 bases, with 9 bases between. The CDR3 sequence is 15 residues long. The germline gives CDR1 LGHDT, CDR2 YNNKEL (reference sequence). The CDR3 reads CASSHSFDSNQPQHF. The CDR3 DNA reads as TGTGCCAGCAGCCATTCATTCGATAGCAATCAGCCCCAGCATTTT.